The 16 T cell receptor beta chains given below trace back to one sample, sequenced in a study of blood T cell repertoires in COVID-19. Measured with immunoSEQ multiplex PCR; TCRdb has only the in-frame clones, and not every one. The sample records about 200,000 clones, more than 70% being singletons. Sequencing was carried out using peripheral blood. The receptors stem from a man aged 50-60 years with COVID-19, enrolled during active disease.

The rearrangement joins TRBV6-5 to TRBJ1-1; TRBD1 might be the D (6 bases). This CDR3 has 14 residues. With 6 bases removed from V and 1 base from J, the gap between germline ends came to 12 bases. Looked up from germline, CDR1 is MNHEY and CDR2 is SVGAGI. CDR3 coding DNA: TGTGCCAGCAGCAGACAGGCACGGAACACTGAAGCTTTCTTT. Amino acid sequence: CASSRQARNTEAFF.

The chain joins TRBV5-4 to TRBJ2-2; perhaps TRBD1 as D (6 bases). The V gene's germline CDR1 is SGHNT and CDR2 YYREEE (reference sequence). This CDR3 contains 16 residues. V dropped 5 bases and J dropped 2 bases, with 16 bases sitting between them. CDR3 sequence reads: CASSPGWGPNTGELFF. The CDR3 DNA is TGTGCCAGCAGTCCCGGCTGGGGGCCCAACACCGGGGAGCTGTTTTTT.

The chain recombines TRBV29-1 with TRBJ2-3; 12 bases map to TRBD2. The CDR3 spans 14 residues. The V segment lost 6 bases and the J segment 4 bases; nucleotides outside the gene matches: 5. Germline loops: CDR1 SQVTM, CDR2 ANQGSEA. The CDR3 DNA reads TGCAGCGTCCTAGCGGGAGGGGGGGCAGATACGCAGTATTTT. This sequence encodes CSVLAGGGADTQYF.

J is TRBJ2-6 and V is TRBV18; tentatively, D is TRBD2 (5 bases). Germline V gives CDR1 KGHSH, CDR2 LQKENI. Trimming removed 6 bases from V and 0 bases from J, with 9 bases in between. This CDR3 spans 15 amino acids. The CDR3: CASSTGSSGANVLTF. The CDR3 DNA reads TGTGCCAGCTCCACGGGGAGCTCTGGGGCCAACGTCCTGACTTTC.

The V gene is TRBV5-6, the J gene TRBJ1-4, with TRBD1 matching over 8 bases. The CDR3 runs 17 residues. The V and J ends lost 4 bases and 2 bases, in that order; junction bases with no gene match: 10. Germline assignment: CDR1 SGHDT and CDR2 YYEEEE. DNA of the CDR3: TGTGCCAGCAGCCTGTTTTGGGACAGGTCGACTAATGAAAAACTGTTTTTT. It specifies CASSLFWDRSTNEKLFF.

The CDR3 loop is CASSSRGGTTYNEQFF. The CDR3, as DNA: TGTGCCAGCAGTTCCCGCGGGGGGACAACCTACAATGAGCAGTTCTTC. J is TRBJ2-1 and V is TRBV6-6; 8 bases map to TRBD2. Trimming removed 4 bases from V and 2 bases from J; junction bases left unmatched: 7. Germline CDR1 reads MNHNY; CDR2 reads SVGAGI (reference sequence). The CDR3 is 16 amino acids.

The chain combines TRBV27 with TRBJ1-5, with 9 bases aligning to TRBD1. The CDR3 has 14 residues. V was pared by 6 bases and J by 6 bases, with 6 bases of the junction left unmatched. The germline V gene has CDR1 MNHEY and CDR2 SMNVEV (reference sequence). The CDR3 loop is CASRGTGSFQPQHF. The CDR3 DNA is TGTGCCAGCAGGGGGACAGGGTCATTTCAGCCCCAGCATTTT.

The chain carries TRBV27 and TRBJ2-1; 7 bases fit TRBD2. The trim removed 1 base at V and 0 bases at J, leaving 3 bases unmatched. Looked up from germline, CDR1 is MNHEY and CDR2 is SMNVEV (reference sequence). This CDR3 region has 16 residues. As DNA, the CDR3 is TGTGCCAGCAGTTTATATAGGACTAGCTCCTACAATGAGCAGTTCTTC. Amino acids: CASSLYRTSSYNEQFF.

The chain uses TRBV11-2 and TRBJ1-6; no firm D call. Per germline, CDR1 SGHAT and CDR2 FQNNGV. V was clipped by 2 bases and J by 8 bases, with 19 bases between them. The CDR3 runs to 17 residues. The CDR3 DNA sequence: TGTGCCAGCAGCTTAAGGATGGGTTTCGCGCGGGATTCACCCCTCCACTTT. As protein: CASSLRMGFARDSPLHF. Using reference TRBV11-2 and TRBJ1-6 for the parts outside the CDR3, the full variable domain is EAGVAQSPRYKIIEKRQSVAFWCNPISGHATLYWYQQILGQGPKLLIQFQNNGVVDDSQLPKDRFSAERLKGVDSTLKIQPAKLEDSAVYLCASSLRMGFARDSPLHFGNGTRLTVT.

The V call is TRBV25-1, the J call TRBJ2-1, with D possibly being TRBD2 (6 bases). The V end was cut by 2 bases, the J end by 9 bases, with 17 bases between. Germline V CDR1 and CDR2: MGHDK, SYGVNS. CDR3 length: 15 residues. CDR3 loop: CASSEMGGQAGEQFF. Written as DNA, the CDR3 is TGTGCCAGCAGTGAAATGGGCGGGCAAGCGGGTGAGCAGTTCTTC. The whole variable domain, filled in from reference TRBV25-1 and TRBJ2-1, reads EADIYQTPRYLVIGTGKKITLECSQTMGHDKMYWYQQDPGMELHLIHYSYGVNSTEKGDLSSESTVSRIRTEHFPLTLESARPSHTSQYLCASSEMGGQAGEQFFGPGTRLTVL.

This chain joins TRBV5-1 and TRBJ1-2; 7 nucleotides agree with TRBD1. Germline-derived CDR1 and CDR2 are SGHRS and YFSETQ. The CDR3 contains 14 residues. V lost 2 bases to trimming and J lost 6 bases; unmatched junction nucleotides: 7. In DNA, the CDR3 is TGCGCCAGCAGCTTCAGACAGGGAGGTAATGGCTACACCTTC. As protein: CASSFRQGGNGYTF.

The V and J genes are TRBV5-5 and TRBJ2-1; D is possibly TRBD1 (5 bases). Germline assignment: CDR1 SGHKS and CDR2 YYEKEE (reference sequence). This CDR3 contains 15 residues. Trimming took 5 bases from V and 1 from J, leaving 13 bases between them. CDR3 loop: CASSQGLWSYNEQFF. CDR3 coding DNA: TGTGCCAGCAGTCAGGGATTATGGTCCTACAATGAGCAGTTCTTC.

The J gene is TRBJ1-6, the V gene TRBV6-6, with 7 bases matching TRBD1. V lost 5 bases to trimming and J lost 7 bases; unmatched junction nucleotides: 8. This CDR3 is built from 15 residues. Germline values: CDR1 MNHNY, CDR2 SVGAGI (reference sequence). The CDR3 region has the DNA TGTGCCAGCAGTACCTCGACAGGGACGAATTCACCCCTCCACTTT. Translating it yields CASSTSTGTNSPLHF.

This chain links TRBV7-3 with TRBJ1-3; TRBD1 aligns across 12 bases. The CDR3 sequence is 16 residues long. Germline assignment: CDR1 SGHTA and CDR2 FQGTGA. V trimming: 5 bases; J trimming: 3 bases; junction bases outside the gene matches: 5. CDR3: CASSAGQGASGNTIYF. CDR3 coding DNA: TGTGCCAGCAGCGCGGGACAGGGGGCGAGTGGAAACACCATATATTTT.

CDR3 in DNA: TGTGCCTGGAGCACGGGGCAGGGGAATCAGCCCCAGCATTTT. As protein: CAWSTGQGNQPQHF. V usage is TRBV30 and J usage is TRBJ1-5, with a weak D call TRBD1 (6 bases). This CDR3 spans 14 amino acids. Deletions cut 3 bases from V and 4 bases from J, with 13 bases between. Germline lookup yields CDR1 GTSNPN and CDR2 SVGIG (reference sequence).

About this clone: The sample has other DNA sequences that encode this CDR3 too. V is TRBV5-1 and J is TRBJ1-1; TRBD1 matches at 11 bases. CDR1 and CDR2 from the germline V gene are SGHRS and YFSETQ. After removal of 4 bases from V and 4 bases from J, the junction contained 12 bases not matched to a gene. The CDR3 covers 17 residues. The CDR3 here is CASSARTGGPAVTEAFF. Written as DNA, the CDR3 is TGCGCCAGCAGCGCCAGGACAGGGGGCCCGGCCGTCACTGAAGCTTTCTTT.